Each of the 11 T cell receptor beta chains below was sequenced from the same sample in a study of human T cells and chemical hapten exposure. From the RACE reads, TCRdb called clonotypes with MiXCR, one entry per CDR3 protein. The sample lists fewer than 50,000 distinct CDR3 sequences, 3.5% to 4% occurring once. Time point described: patch test 1, 2 weeks after DPC sensitization. The treatment: therapeutic diphenylcyclopropenone sensitization with weekly scalp DPC. Someone pulled total RNA out of unfractionated whole blood. Sequenced material: whole blood, taken in connection with sensitization to the hapten diphenylcyclopropenone (DPC). The source of these receptors is a man between 45 and 60 years old with alopecia areata. Some clones in this sample may be carry-over from other donors' samples.

The table lists this clonotype with a count of one. A much larger clonotype is one base distant, so this may be a read error. The V gene is TRBV7-2, the J gene TRBJ1-1; TRBD1 matches at 7 bases. The CDR3 runs to 13 residues. CDR1 and CDR2 (germline): SGHTA, FQGNSA. The CDR3 spells CVSSFDRDTEAFF. As DNA, the CDR3 is TGTGTCAGCAGCTTTGACAGGGACACTGAAGCTTTCTTT. The full variable domain, rest sourced from reference TRBV7-2 and TRBJ1-1, is GAGVSQSPSNKVTEKGKDVELRCDPISGHTALYWYRQSLGQGLEFLIYFQGNSAPDKSGLPSDRFSAERTGGSVSTLTIQRTQQEDSAVYLCVSSFDRDTEAFFGQGTRLTVV.

This clonotype occurred many times. This chain uses TRBV7-9 with TRBJ2-7, with 10 nucleotides matching TRBD2. Germline CDR1 and CDR2: SEHNR and FQNEAQ (reference sequence). J lost 0 bases, V lost 3 bases, and 8 bases had no gene match. The CDR3 contains 17 residues. CDR3 nucleotide sequence: TGTGCCAGCAGCTTTCCTAGCGGGAGACTTAACTCCTACGAGCAGTACTTC. It translates to CASSFPSGRLNSYEQYF.

This clonotype has at least ten counts. The genes are TRBV28 and TRBJ2-5; possibly TRBD1 or TRBD2 for D (6 bases each). Between the trimmed V and J ends, which lost 7 bases and 6 bases, there was a span of 18 bases. Germline CDR1 MDHEN, CDR2 SYDVKM. The CDR3 totals 14 residues. In DNA, the CDR3 is TGTGCCAGCACCTCCGGAGGGGGTGAAAAGACCCAGTACTTC. Encoded protein: CASTSGGGEKTQYF. The variable domain in full, completed from reference TRBV28 and TRBJ2-5, reads DVKVTQSSRYLVKRTGEKVFLECVQDMDHENMFWYRQDPGLGLRLIYFSYDVKMKEKGDIPEGYSVSREKKERFSLILESASTNQTSMYLCASTSGGGEKTQYFGPGTRLLVL.

The sample holds many counts of this clonotype. CDR3 residues: CSAVGDSEKLFF. The DNA for the CDR3 is TGCAGTGCTGTGGGGGATTCTGAAAAACTGTTTTTT. V usage is TRBV20-1 and J usage is TRBJ1-4, with D perhaps matching TRBD1 (5 bases). CDR3 length: 12 residues. Per the germline V gene, CDR1 is DFQATT and CDR2 is SNEGSKA (reference sequence). V lost 5 bases, J lost 7 bases, and 11 bases lay in between.

This clonotype has at least ten counts. CDR3: CASSLDRGLNTGELFF. The CDR3 DNA is TGTGCCAGCAGCTTAGATCGAGGCTTAAACACCGGGGAGCTGTTTTTT. V is TRBV11-2 and J is TRBJ2-2; D remains unclear. V lost 0 bases to trimming and J lost 2 bases, with 10 bases between them. This CDR3 comprises 16 residues. Germline loops: CDR1 SGHAT, CDR2 FQNNGV.

This clonotype was seen at least ten times. V gene TRBV30 combines with J gene TRBJ1-5; D is undetermined. The CDR3 runs to 13 residues. V shed 3 bases and J shed 1 base, with 7 bases lying between them. Germline CDR1 reads GTSNPN; CDR2 reads SVGIG (reference sequence). For the CDR3, the DNA is TGTGCCTGGAGCGAAACAAGCAATCAGCCCCAGCATTTT. Translation gives CAWSETSNQPQHF.

Ten or more counts support this clonotype. The chain recombines TRBV7-9 with TRBJ1-6; D is ambiguous. CDR1 and CDR2 (germline): SEHNR, FQNEAQ (reference sequence). The CDR3 has 13 residues. The V end lost 5 bases, the J end lost 8 bases, and 10 bases lay between the germline ends. CDR3 DNA: TGTGCCAGCAGCGCTAGCTGGGATTCACCCCTCCACTTT. Its protein is CASSASWDSPLHF.

This clonotype was counted ten times or more. V gene TRBV27 combines with J gene TRBJ2-1; D call uncertain. This CDR3 is 14 amino acids long. Germline assignment: CDR1 MNHEY and CDR2 SMNVEV (reference sequence). The germline V and J ends were trimmed by 5 bases and 5 bases, with 13 bases remaining between them. The CDR3 DNA is TGTGCCAGCAGTAACCTTTGGACGAACAATGAGCAGTTCTTC. This encodes CASSNLWTNNEQFF.

This clonotype was recorded many times. The CDR3 DNA reads TGCAGCGTTGGGACAGCTCAGAATCAGCCCCAGCATTTT. It is translated as CSVGTAQNQPQHF. This chain uses TRBV29-1 with TRBJ1-5, with D perhaps TRBD1 (6 bases). The CDR3 has 13 residues. V was cut by 4 bases and J by 4 bases, with 11 bases left in between. The germline V gene has CDR1 SQVTM and CDR2 ANQGSEA.

There are many counts of this clonotype. The chain has TRBV3-1 and TRBJ1-6; D not certain. CDR1 and CDR2 from the germline V gene are LGHDT and YNNKEL (reference sequence). V lost 4 bases and J 9 bases, leaving 7 bases between the germline ends. The CDR3 contains 12 residues. CDR3 DNA: TGTGCCAGCAGCCGCAGCGGTTCACCCCTCCACTTT. This sequence encodes CASSRSGSPLHF.

V is TRBV5-6 and J is TRBJ2-1, with a tentative D call TRBD2 (5 bases). The CDR3 sequence is 13 residues long. V gave up 2 bases and J gave up 9 bases, with 12 bases separating them. CDR1 SGHDT and CDR2 YYEEEE come from the germline V gene. The CDR3 nucleotides are TGTGCCAGCAGCTTATTGAGGGCCAGTGAGCAGTTCTTC. Its protein product is CASSLLRASEQFF.